This TCR beta chain was sequenced during a study of radiotherapy plus CTLA-4 blockade in lung cancer. Study-level background: Objective responses occurred in around 18% of patients; 25% to 35% had disease control. Findings of the study overall: With interferon-beta, early dynamics of blood T cell clones were reported to best predict response.

A word on this clone: Its antigen is unknown.

V gave up 5 bases and J gave up 4 bases, with 11 bases separating them. Germline loops: CDR1 SGHVS, CDR2 FNYEAQ. The CDR3 spans 13 residues. TCRdb keeps only in-frame clones here, not all; method: immunoSEQ multiplex PCR. The sample contains 50,000 to 65,000 clones, roughly 77% of which appear only once. The clonotype was recovered from a human donor with non-small cell lung cancer who had a complete response to radiotherapy plus ipilimumab. This specimen was peripheral blood, taken from a patient treated with radiotherapy plus ipilimumab. The rearrangement uses TRBV7-6 and TRBJ2-5; a weak D match, TRBD2 (5 bases). CDR3 nucleotide sequence: TGTGCCAGCAGCCCAGGTCGGGGAGAGACCCAGTACTTC. This encodes CASSPGRGETQYF.